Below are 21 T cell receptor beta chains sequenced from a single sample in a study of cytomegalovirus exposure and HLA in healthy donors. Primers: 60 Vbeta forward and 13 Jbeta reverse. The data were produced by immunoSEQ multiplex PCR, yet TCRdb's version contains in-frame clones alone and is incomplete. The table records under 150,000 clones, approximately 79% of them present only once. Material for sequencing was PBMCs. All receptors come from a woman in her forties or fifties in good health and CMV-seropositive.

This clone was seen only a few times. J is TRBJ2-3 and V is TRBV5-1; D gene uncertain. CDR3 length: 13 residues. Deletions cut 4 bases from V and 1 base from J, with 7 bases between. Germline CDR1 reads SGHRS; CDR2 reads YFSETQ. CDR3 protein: CASSPSGTDTQYF. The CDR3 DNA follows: TGCGCCAGCAGCCCGTCTGGCACAGATACGCAGTATTTT.

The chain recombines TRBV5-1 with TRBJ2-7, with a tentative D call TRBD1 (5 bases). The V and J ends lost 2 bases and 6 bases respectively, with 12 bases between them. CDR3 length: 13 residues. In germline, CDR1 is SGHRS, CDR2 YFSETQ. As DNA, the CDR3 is TGCGCCAGCAGCTTTGTGGAAGGGGCCGAGCAGTACTTC. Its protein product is CASSFVEGAEQYF.

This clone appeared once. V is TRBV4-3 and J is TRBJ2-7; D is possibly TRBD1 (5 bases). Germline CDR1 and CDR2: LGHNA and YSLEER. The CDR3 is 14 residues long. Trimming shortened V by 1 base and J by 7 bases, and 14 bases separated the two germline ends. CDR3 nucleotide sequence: TGCGCCAGCAGCCAAGGTTTAGGGGTAAGGGAGCAGTACTTC. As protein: CASSQGLGVREQYF.

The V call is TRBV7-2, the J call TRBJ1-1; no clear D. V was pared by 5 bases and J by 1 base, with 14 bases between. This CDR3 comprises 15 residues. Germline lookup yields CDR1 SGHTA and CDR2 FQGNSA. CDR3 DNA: TGTGCCAGCAGCCCCCGCGCGGGCCAGAACACTGAAGCTTTCTTT. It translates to CASSPRAGQNTEAFF.

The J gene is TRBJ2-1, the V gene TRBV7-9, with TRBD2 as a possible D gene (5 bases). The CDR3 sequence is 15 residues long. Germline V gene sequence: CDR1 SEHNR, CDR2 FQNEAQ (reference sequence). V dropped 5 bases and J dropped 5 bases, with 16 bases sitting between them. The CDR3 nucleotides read TGTGCCAGCAGCCTTAACCCGGGATACAACAATGAGCAGTTCTTC. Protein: CASSLNPGYNNEQFF.

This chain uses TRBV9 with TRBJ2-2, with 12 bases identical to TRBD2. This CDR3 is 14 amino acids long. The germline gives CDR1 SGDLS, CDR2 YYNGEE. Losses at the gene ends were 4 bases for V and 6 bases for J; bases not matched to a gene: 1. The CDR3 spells CASSRLAGAGELFF. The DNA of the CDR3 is TGTGCCAGCAGCAGACTAGCGGGGGCCGGGGAGCTGTTTTTT.

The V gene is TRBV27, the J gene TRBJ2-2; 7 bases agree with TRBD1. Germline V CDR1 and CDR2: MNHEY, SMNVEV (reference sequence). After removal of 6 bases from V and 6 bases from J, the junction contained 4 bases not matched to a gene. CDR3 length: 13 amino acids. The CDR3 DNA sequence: TGTGCCAGCAGCATTACAGGGGCCGGGGAGCTGTTTTTT. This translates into CASSITGAGELFF.

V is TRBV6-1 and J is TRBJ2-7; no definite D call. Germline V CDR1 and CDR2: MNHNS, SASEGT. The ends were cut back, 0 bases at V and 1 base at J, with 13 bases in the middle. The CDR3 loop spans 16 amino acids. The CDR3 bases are TGTGCCAGCAGTGAAGCGCTCCCTCGGTCGTCCTACGAGCAGTACTTC. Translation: CASSEALPRSSYEQYF.

CDR3 residues: CASSVALLNTEAFF. CDR3 in DNA: TGTGCCAGCAGCGTGGCATTGCTGAACACTGAAGCTTTCTTT. V is TRBV9 and J is TRBJ1-1; D unclear. V dropped 2 bases and J dropped 0 bases, with 8 bases sitting between them. The CDR3 covers 14 residues. Germline values: CDR1 SGDLS, CDR2 YYNGEE. Full variable domain (missing parts from reference TRBV9 and TRBJ1-1): DSGVTQTPKHLITATGQRVTLRCSPRSGDLSVYWYQQSLDQGLQFLIQYYNGEERAKGNILERFSAQQFPDLHSELNLSSLELGDSALYFCASSVALLNTEAFFGQGTRLTVV.

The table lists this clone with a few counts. CDR3 loop: CASSVEAVSYEQYF. The CDR3, as DNA: TGTGCCAGCAGTGTTGAGGCGGTTTCTTACGAGCAGTACTTC. The genes are TRBV6-1 and TRBJ2-7; D not resolved. The CDR3 consists of 14 residues. In germline, CDR1 is MNHNS, CDR2 SASEGT. V was trimmed by 4 bases and J by 4 bases, leaving 14 bases between them.

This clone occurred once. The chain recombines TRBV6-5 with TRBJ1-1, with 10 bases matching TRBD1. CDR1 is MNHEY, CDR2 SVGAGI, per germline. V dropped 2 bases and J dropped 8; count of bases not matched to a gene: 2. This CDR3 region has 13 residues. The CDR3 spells CASSYQDRGEAFF. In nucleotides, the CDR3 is TGTGCCAGCAGTTACCAGGACAGGGGGGAAGCTTTCTTT.

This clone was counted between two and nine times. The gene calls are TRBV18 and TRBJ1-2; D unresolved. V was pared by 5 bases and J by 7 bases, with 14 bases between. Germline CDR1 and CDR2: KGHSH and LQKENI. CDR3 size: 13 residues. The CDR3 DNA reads TGTGCCAGCTCAGTAGACGGGGTTGCTGGCTACACCTTC. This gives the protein CASSVDGVAGYTF.

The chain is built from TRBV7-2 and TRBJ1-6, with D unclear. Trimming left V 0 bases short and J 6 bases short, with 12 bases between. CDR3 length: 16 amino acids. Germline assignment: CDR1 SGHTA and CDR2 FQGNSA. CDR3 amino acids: CASSLARGLRNSPLHF. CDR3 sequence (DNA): TGTGCCAGCAGCTTAGCGCGAGGACTTCGTAATTCACCCCTCCACTTT.

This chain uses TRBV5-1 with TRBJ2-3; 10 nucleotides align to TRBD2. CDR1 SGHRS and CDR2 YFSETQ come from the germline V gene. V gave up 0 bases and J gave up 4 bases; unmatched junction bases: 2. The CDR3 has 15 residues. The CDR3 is CASSLAAGGSDTQYF. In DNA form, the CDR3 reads TGCGCCAGCAGCTTGGCAGCGGGGGGGTCAGATACGCAGTATTTT.

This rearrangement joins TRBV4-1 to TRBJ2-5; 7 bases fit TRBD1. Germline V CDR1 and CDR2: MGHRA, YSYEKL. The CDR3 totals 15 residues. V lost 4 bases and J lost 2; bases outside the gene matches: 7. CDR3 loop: CASSPRGTEQETQYF. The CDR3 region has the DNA TGCGCCAGCAGCCCCCGTGGGACAGAGCAAGAGACCCAGTACTTC.

The CDR3 coding sequence is TGTGCCAGCAGCCTCCCGGGGGGGGTCGGCGACCAGTACTTC. Translating gives CASSLPGGVGDQYF. V usage is TRBV7-2 and J usage is TRBJ2-5; 8 bases map to TRBD2. From germline, CDR1 is SGHTA and CDR2 FQGNSA. The V gene end was trimmed by 5 bases and the J gene end by 10 bases; junction bases not matched to a gene: 12. The CDR3 runs 14 residues.

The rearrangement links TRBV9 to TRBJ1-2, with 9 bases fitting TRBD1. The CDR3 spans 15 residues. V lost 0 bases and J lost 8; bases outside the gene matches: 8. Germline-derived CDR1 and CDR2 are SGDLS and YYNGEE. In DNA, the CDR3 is TGTGCCAGCAGCGTAGCGGGACAGGGATTAGGGGGCTACACCTTC. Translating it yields CASSVAGQGLGGYTF. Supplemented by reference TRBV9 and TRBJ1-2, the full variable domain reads DSGVTQTPKHLITATGQRVTLRCSPRSGDLSVYWYQQSLDQGLQFLIQYYNGEERAKGNILERFSAQQFPDLHSELNLSSLELGDSALYFCASSVAGQGLGGYTFGSGTRLTVV.

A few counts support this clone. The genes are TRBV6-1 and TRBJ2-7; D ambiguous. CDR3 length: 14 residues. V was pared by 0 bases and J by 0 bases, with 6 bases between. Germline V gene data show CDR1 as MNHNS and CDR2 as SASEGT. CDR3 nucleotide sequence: TGTGCCAGCAGTGAAGCCTCTAACTCCTACGAGCAGTACTTC. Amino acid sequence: CASSEASNSYEQYF.

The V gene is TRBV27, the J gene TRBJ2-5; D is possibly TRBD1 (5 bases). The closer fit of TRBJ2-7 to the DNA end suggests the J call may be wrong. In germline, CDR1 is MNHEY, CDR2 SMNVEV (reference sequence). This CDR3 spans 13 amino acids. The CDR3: CASSLTTAYEQYF. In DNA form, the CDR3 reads TGTGCCAGCAGTCTGACGACAGCCTACGAGCAGTACTTC.

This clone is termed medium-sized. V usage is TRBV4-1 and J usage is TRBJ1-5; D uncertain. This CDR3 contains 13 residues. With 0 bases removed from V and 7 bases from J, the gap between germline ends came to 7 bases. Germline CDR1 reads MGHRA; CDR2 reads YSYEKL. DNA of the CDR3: TGCGCCAGCAGCCAAGATGGGAGGCAGCCCCAGCATTTT. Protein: CASSQDGRQPQHF.

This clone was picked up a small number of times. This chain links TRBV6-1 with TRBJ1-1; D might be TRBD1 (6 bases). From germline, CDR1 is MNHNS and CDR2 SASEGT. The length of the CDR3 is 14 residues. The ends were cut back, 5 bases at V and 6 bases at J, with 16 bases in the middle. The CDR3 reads CASSTTQGSPEAFF. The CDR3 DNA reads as TGTGCCAGCAGTACAACACAGGGTAGCCCTGAAGCTTTCTTT.